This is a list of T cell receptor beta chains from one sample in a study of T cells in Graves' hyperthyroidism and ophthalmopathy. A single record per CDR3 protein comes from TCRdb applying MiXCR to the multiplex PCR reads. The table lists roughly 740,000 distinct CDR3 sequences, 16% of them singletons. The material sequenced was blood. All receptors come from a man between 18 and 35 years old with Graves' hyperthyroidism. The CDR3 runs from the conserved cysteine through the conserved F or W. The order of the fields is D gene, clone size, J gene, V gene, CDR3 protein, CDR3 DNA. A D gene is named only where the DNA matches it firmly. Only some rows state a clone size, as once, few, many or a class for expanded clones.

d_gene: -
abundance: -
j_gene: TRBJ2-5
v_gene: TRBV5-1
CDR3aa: CASSLLNRGETQYF
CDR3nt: TGCGCCAGCAGCTTACTTAACCGGGGGGAGACCCAGTACTTC

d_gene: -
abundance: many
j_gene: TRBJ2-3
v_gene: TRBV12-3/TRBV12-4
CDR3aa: CASTLRVGTQYF
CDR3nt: TGTGCCAGCACCCTGAGGGTCGGTACGCAGTATTTT

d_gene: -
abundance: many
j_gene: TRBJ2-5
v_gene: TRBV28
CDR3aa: CASSQGMQETQYF
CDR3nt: TGTGCCAGCAGTCAAGGGATGCAAGAGACCCAGTACTTC

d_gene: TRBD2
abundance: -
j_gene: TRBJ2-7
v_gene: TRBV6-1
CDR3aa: CASSAGTSGLYEQYF
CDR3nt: TGTGCCAGCAGTGCCGGGACTAGCGGCCTCTACGAGCAGTACTTC

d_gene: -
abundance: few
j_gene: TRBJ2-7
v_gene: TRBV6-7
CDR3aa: CASSYGCGGVCEQYF
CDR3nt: TGTGCCAGCAGTTACGGATGCGGAGGTGTCTGCGAGCAGTACTTC

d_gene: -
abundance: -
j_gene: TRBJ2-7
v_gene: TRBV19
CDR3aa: CASSERRFYEQYF
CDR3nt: TGTGCCAGTTCGGAGAGGCGATTCTACGAGCAGTACTTC

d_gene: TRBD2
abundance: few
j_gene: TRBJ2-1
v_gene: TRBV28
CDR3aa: CASGVTGLAGAPYNEQFF
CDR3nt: TGTGCCAGCGGGGTCACCGGACTAGCGGGAGCCCCCTACAATGAGCAGTTCTTC

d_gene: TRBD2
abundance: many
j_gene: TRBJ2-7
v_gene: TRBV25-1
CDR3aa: CASKVVQREFVEQYF
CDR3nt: TGTGCCAGCAAGGTTGTCCAGCGGGAGTTCGTCGAGCAGTACTTC

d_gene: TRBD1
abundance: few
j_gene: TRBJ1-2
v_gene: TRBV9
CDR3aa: CASSADRGLYGYTF
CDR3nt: TGTGCCAGCAGCGCGGACAGGGGTCTGTATGGCTACACCTTC

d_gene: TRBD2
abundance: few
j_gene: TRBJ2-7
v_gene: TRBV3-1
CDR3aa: CASGAGGPTYEQYF
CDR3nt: TGTGCCAGCGGCGCGGGAGGGCCAACCTACGAGCAGTACTTC

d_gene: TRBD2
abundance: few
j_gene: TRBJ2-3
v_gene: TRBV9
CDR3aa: CASSRTSGDYTQYF
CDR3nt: TGTGCCAGCAGCAGGACTAGCGGGGACTATACGCAGTATTTT

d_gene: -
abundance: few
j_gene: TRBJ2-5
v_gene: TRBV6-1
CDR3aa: CASSDDGRQETQYF
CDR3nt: TGTGCCAGCAGTGACGACGGGCGCCAAGAGACCCAGTACTTC

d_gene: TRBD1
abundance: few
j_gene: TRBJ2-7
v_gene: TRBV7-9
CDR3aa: CASSSPLTGSYEQYF
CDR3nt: TGTGCCAGCAGCTCTCCCTTGACAGGGTCATACGAGCAGTACTTC

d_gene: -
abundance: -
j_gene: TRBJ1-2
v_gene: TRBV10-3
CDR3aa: CAIGGINYNYGYTF
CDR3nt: TGTGCCATCGGGGGCATCAATTATAACTATGGCTACACCTTC

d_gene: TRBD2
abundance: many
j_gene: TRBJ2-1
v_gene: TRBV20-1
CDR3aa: CSAPGLAGEQFF
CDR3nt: TGCAGTGCTCCGGGACTAGCGGGTGAGCAGTTCTTC

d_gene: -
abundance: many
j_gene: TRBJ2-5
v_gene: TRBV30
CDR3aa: CAWSFGGRETQYF
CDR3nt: TGTGCCTGGAGTTTCGGGGGTCGGGAGACCCAGTACTTC

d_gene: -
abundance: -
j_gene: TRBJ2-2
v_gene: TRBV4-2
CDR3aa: CASSRGSAGTTGELFF
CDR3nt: TGTGCCAGCAGCCGAGGCTCGGCAGGGACCACCGGGGAGCTGTTTTTT

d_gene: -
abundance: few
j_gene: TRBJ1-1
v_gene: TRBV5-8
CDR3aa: CASSYTGTEAFF
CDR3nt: TGTGCCAGCAGTTATACAGGGACTGAAGCTTTCTTT

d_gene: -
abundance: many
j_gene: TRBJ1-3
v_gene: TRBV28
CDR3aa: CASSLLTGSGNTIYF
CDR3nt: TGTGCCAGCAGTTTATTGACAGGCTCTGGAAACACCATATATTTT

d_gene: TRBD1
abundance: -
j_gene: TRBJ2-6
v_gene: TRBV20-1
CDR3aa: CSARDLGTGKPGANVLTF
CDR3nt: TGCAGTGCTAGAGATCTAGGGACAGGGAAGCCTGGGGCCAACGTCCTGACTTTC

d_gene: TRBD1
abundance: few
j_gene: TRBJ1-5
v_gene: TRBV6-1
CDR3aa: CASSTQGGNQPQHF
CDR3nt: TGTGCCAGCAGTACACAGGGGGGCAATCAGCCCCAGCATTTT

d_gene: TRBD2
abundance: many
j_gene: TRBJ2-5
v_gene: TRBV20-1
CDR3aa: CSARAGSTSTQETQYF
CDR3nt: TGCAGTGCTAGAGCGGGCTCGACTAGCACCCAAGAGACCCAGTACTTC

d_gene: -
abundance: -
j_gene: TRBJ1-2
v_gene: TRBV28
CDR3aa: CATDKSPDGYGYTF
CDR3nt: TGTGCCACCGACAAATCGCCTGATGGCTATGGCTACACCTTC

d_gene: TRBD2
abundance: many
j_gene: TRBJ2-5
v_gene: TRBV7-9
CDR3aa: CASSPGLAGGEETQYF
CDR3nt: TGTGCCAGCAGCCCGGGACTAGCGGGAGGTGAAGAGACCCAGTACTTC

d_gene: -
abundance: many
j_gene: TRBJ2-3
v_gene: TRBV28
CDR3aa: CASRDAGSTDTQYF
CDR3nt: TGTGCCAGCAGGGATGCGGGCAGCACAGATACGCAGTATTTT

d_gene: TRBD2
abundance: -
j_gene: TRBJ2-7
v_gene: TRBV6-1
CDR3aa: CASGGRGTSGSYEQYF
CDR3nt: TGTGCCAGCGGGGGGAGGGGGACTAGCGGCTCCTACGAGCAGTACTTC

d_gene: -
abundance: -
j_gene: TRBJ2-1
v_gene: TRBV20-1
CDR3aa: CSASSQVAGSYNEQFF
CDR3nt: TGCAGTGCTTCCTCCCAGGTAGCAGGCTCCTACAATGAGCAGTTCTTC

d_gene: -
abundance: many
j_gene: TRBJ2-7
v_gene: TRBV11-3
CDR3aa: CASRAAGPTYEQYF
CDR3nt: TGTGCCAGCAGGGCGGCGGGGCCGACCTACGAGCAGTACTTC

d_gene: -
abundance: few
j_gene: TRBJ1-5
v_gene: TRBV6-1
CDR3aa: CASSEFSSQPQHF
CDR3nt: TGTGCCAGCAGTGAATTCTCGTCTCAGCCCCAGCATTTT

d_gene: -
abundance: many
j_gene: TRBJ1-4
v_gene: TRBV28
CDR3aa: CASSYESGVNEKLFF
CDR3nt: TGTGCCAGCAGTTATGAGTCCGGGGTTAATGAAAAACTGTTTTTT

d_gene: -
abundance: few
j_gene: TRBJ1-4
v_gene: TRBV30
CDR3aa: CAWSQGVGEKLFF
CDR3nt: TGTGCCTGGAGCCAGGGAGTCGGTGAAAAACTGTTTTTT

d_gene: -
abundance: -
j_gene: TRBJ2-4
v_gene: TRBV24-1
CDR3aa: CATQVPCGENIQYF
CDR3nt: TGTGCCACCCAGGTCCCATGCGGGGAAAACATTCAGTACTTC

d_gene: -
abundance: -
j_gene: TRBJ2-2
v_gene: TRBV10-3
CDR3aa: CAISEPLSSGELFF
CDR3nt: TGTGCCATCAGTGAGCCCCTGTCTTCCGGGGAGCTGTTTTTT

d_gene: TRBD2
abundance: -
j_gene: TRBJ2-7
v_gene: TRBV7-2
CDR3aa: CASSLGLAGVNSYEQYF
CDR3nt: TGTGCCAGCAGCTTAGGGTTAGCGGGAGTTAACTCCTACGAGCAGTACTTC

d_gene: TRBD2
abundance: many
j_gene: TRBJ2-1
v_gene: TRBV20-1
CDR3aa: CSALRTSGRYEQFF
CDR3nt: TGCAGTGCCTTAAGGACTAGCGGGAGGTATGAGCAGTTCTTC

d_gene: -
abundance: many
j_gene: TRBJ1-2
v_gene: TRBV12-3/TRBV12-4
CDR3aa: CASSLGSIDGYTF
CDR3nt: TGTGCCAGCAGTTTAGGCAGTATCGATGGCTACACCTTC

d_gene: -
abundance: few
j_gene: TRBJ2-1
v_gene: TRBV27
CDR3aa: CASSLLGGLNEQFF
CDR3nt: TGTGCCAGCAGCCTCCTCGGGGGCCTCAATGAGCAGTTCTTC

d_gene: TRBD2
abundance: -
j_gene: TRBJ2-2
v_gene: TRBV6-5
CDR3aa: CASSYWLAGGGAGELFF
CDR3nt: TGTGCCAGCAGTTACTGGCTAGCGGGAGGGGGCGCCGGGGAGCTGTTTTTT

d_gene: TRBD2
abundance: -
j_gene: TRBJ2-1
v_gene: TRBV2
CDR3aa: CASSELGGRSYNEQFF
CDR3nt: TGTGCCAGCAGTGAACTCGGCGGGAGATCCTACAATGAGCAGTTCTTC

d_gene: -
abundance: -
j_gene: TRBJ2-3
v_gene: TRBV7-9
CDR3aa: CASSLSWTADTQYF
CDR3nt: TGTGCCAGCAGCTTATCTTGGACGGCAGATACGCAGTATTTT

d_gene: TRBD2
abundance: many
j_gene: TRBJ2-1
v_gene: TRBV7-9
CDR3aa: CASSLSRAVAGASYNEQFF
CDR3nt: TGTGCCAGCAGCTTATCACGGGCGGTAGCGGGGGCCTCCTACAATGAGCAGTTCTTC

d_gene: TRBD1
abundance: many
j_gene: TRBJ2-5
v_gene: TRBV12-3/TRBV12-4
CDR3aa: CASRRTGGGGETQYF
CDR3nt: TGTGCCAGCAGGCGGACAGGGGGTGGAGGAGAGACCCAGTACTTC

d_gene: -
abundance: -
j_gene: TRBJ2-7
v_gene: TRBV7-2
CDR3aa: CASVPRGGSYEQYF
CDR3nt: TGTGCCAGCGTCCCGAGAGGGGGCTCCTACGAGCAGTACTTC

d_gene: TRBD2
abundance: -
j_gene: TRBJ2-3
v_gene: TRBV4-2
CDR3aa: CASSHTGGGGDTQYF
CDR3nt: TGTGCCAGCAGCCATACGGGAGGCGGTGGGGATACGCAGTATTTT

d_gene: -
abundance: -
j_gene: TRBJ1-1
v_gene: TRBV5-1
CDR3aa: CASSLAGTTTEAFF
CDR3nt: TGCGCCAGCAGCTTAGCGGGGACTACCACTGAAGCTTTCTTT

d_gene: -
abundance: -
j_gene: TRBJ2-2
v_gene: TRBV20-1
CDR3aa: CSAGPPNTGELFF
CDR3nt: TGCAGTGCTGGACCGCCGAACACCGGGGAGCTGTTTTTT

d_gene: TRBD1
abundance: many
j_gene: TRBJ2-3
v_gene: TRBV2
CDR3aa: CASSEGTGYEDTQYF
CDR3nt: TGTGCCAGCAGTGAGGGGACAGGGTATGAAGATACGCAGTATTTT

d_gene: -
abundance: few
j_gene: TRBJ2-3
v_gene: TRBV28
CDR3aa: CASSWASESTGTQYF
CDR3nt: TGTGCCAGCAGTTGGGCGTCAGAAAGCACAGGTACGCAGTATTTT

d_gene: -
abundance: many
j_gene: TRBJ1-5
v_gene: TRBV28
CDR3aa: CASSYPRGAGSNQPQHF
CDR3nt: TGTGCCAGCAGTTATCCCCGGGGCGCGGGAAGCAATCAGCCCCAGCATTTT

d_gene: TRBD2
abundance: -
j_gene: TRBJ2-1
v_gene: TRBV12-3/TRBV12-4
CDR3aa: CASSWGSGSWGNEQFF
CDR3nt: TGTGCCAGCAGTTGGGGTAGCGGGAGTTGGGGCAATGAGCAGTTCTTC